This T cell receptor (beta chain) emerged from a study of blood T cell repertoires in COVID-19 (dated by TCRdb to 2018 to 2021). Turning to the overall study: Samples from collaborators originated in the United States, Italy and Spain and spanned both the acute and convalescent phases of COVID-19. The repertoires were made available in a free public database intended to serve as a resource for research on the immune response to SARS-CoV-2. Nearly every sample came with metadata listing a de-identified subject ID, COVID-19 status, age in years and sex. The samples were drawn from two sources: the first 160 participants of the ongoing ImmuneRACE study, and 1,000 to 1,500 subjects contributed by 6 global collaborators. Where available, HLA class I and class II types were obtained from metadata supplied by the sample provider rather than from assay-based typing. Deeply sampled blood TCRbeta repertoires from subjects exposed to, actively infected with, or recovered from COVID-19 were included in the dataset. The material from the prospective study consisted of cDNA or gDNA derived from T cells, B-cell-depleted T cells, or PBMCs. The investigation overall reported the following: The quantity of clinical and demographic metadata differed by source and by participant and was supplied without curation.

A remark on this clone: Its target antigen remains unknown. Base qualities are not at hand, and no much larger clone is one base apart.

Participants in the prospective study were enrolled through a virtual design, were aged about 18 to 90 years, and lived in approximately 24 United States geographic areas. Cohort assignment in the prospective study relied on participant-reported clinical history from a screening survey and a study questionnaire. Recovered participants in ImmuneRACE Cohort 3 were defined by two consecutive negative NP/OP PCR tests, clearance by a healthcare professional, or resolution of symptoms. In the prospective study, mobile phlebotomists collected whole blood, serum and a nasopharyngeal or oropharyngeal swab from each participant. Additional blood draws and questionnaires over an approximately two-month period could optionally be provided by prospective study participants. Blood samples from the prospective study were shipped frozen or at room temperature prior to DNA extraction. Including cysteine and phenylalanine, the CDR3 has 16 amino acids. Only CDR3 DNA remains: 48 bases, in frame from the first base. The germline V gene supplies CDR1 SGHRS and CDR2 YFSETQ. Trimming leaves V shorter by 3 bases and J shorter by 7 bases, with the junction holding 12 bases beyond the gene matches.

The immunoSEQ Assay, a bias-controlled multiplex PCR, was used to amplify TCRbeta CDR3 regions from genomic DNA. In the source study's methods: Nucleated cell counts per sample were estimated from amplification of reference gene primers within the assay. Sequence reads were collapsed and filtered to measure the absolute abundance of every unique TCRbeta CDR3 rearrangement. For each sample, productive Simpson clonality was calculated as the square root of Simpson's diversity index over productive rearrangements. The table was pulled from immuneACCESS by TCRdb, which kept in-frame rearrangements only. Such tables lose some clones; where checked, under half of the loss comes from unresolved V genes, and the rest has no known cause. The DNA gave D and trimming, while V, J and clone size come from that table. A total of more than 200,000 clones appear in this sample, under 95% of them only once. In total, the top ten clones hold 1.5% to 2% of the sample.

Material: PBMCs or T cells enriched from blood (not recorded which). This TCR was sampled from a woman in her late teens or twenties who had recovered from COVID-19. The sequence is built from TRBV5-1 and TRBJ1-4; 7 junctional bases match TRBD1. CDR3 reads: CASSWSRQGGGEKLFF. The sequenced DNA: TGCGCCAGCAGCTGGAGCCGACAGGGAGGCGGTGAAAAACTGTTTTTT.